Below, 30 T cell receptor beta chains from the same sample are listed, as sequenced in a study of cytomegalovirus exposure and HLA in healthy donors. This PCR relied on a set of 60 Vbeta primers and 13 Jbeta primers. Here immunoSEQ multiplex PCR was the method, and the copy in TCRdb shows in-frame clones only, minus some. The sample records 87,000 or so clones, 50% to 80% being singletons. The sample comprised PBMCs. These receptors all stem from a man between 60 and 75 years old in good health and CMV-seronegative.

This clone was seen only once. The V call is TRBV7-6, the J call TRBJ2-7; TRBD1 matches 8 bases. Germline V gene sequence: CDR1 SGHVS, CDR2 FNYEAQ. This CDR3 comprises 15 residues. With 0 bases clipped from V and 6 bases from J, the junction kept 7 bases outside the gene matches. The CDR3 region is CASSLAKQGESEQYF. CDR3 DNA sequence: TGTGCCAGCAGCTTAGCGAAACAGGGGGAAAGCGAGCAGTACTTC.

V and J are TRBV4-2 and TRBJ2-3; a weak D match, TRBD2 (5 bases). V lost 1 base, J lost 1 base, and 12 bases lay in between. Germline lookup yields CDR1 LGHNA and CDR2 YNFKEQ. The CDR3 contains 16 residues. CDR3 sequence reads: CASSQVEAAGTDTQYF. The CDR3 DNA reads TGTGCCAGCAGCCAAGTGGAAGCGGCTGGCACAGATACGCAGTATTTT.

The V and J genes are TRBV5-1 and TRBJ1-2; D is perhaps TRBD1 (6 bases). This CDR3 contains 14 residues. V gave up 0 bases and J gave up 6 bases, with 12 bases separating them. Germline assignment: CDR1 SGHRS and CDR2 YFSETQ. This CDR3 reads CASSLDRVGDGYTF. The CDR3 region has the DNA TGCGCCAGCAGCTTGGACAGGGTTGGGGATGGCTACACCTTC.

J is TRBJ1-4 and V is TRBV30, with D uncertain. The CDR3 has 16 amino acids. V was pared by 3 bases and J by 8 bases, with 22 bases between. Germline CDR1 is GTSNPN and CDR2 is SVGIG (reference sequence). Written as DNA, the CDR3 is TGTGCCTGGAGGAGAACCCGGACCGTAGGAGGAGAAAAACTGTTTTTT. Translating gives CAWRRTRTVGGEKLFF.

This chain joins TRBV2 and TRBJ2-2; TRBD1 agrees at 10 bases. From germline, CDR1 is SNHLY and CDR2 FYNNEI. The CDR3 length is 15 residues. V was pared by 5 bases and J by 4 bases, with 4 bases of the junction left unmatched. The CDR3 DNA is TGTGCCAGCAGTTGGGGACAGGGGAGCACCGGGGAGCTGTTTTTT. This codes for CASSWGQGSTGELFF.

V and J are TRBV29-1 and TRBJ2-7; 7 bases are shared with TRBD1. The CDR3 covers 13 residues. Looked up from germline, CDR1 is SQVTM and CDR2 is ANQGSEA. V gave up 6 bases and J gave up 7 bases; unmatched junction bases: 12. The CDR3 sequence is CSVTDRTPFEQYF. The CDR3 DNA is TGCAGCGTCACGGACAGGACGCCCTTTGAGCAGTACTTC.

This sequence joins TRBV28 and TRBJ1-4; D possibly corresponds to TRBD1 (5 bases). V shed 6 bases and J shed 7 bases, with 15 bases lying between them. The CDR3 contains 14 residues. Germline V lookup: CDR1 MDHEN, CDR2 SYDVKM. The CDR3 coding sequence is TGTGCCAGCAGGACGGGACTGGTTATTGAAAAACTGTTTTTT. This gives the protein CASRTGLVIEKLFF.

CDR3 residues: CASSESRSGRTDTQYF. The CDR3 region has the DNA TGCGCCAGCAGTGAGTCGCGGTCAGGGCGCACAGATACGCAGTATTTT. The gene calls are TRBV10-1 and TRBJ2-3; perhaps TRBD1 as D (5 bases). The CDR3 covers 16 residues. CDR1 and CDR2 (germline): WNHNN, SYGVQD (reference sequence). V was clipped by 0 bases and J by 1 base, with 11 bases between them.

The chain links TRBV5-1 to TRBJ2-1; the D gene is possibly TRBD2 (6 bases). The CDR3 runs to 16 residues. Germline V lookup: CDR1 SGHRS, CDR2 YFSETQ. Trimming left V 5 bases short and J 4 bases short, with 19 bases between. CDR3 bases: TGCGCCAGCAGTCTGGAGGGCGGAGAGGGGTACAATGAGCAGTTCTTC. Translated: CASSLEGGEGYNEQFF.

This clone showed up just a few times. The chain couples TRBV6-5 to TRBJ1-1; D may be TRBD1 (6 bases). From germline, CDR1 is MNHEY and CDR2 SVGAGI. The CDR3 sequence is 13 residues long. Trimming took off 2 bases at V and 4 bases at J, with 8 bases between the two ends. The CDR3 protein is CASSYGTSTEAFF. In DNA, the CDR3 is TGTGCCAGCAGTTACGGGACAAGCACTGAAGCTTTCTTT.

This clone has just a few counts. This chain connects TRBV28 to TRBJ2-3; TRBD2 aligns across 12 bases. J lost 0 bases, V lost 8 bases, and 9 bases had no gene match. The V gene's germline CDR1 is MDHEN and CDR2 SYDVKM. CDR3 length: 17 amino acids. The DNA of the CDR3 is TGTGCCAGCCGGACTAGCGGGGTCCTACTTAGCACAGATACGCAGTATTTT. Translation gives CASRTSGVLLSTDTQYF.

Concerning this clone itself: Other DNA sequences from this sample encode an identical CDR3 as well. The rearrangement joins TRBV10-2 to TRBJ2-7; unclear D gene. The V gene lost 6 bases and the J gene lost 3 bases, with 6 bases spanning the gap. Germline V gives CDR1 WSHSY, CDR2 SAAADI. The CDR3 is 11 amino acids. CDR3 sequence reads: CASSDSYEQYF. Written as DNA, the CDR3 is TGCGCCAGCAGCGATAGCTACGAGCAGTACTTC.

The rearrangement joins TRBV29-1 to TRBJ2-1; the match to TRBD1 covers 9 bases. Germline values: CDR1 SQVTM, CDR2 ANQGSEA. The junction had 7 bases not matched to a gene; V was cut back by 3 bases and J by 7 bases. This CDR3 contains 14 residues. The CDR3 sequence: CSVDPDRGFNEQFF. The CDR3, as DNA: TGCAGCGTTGACCCGGACAGGGGCTTTAATGAGCAGTTCTTC.

The V gene is TRBV18, the J gene TRBJ1-2, with 9 bases fitting TRBD1. The CDR3 is made up of 16 amino acids. Trimming at V came to 1 base and at J to 5 bases, leaving 8 bases not matched to a gene. Per the germline V gene, CDR1 is KGHSH and CDR2 is LQKENI. The CDR3 is CASSPQGTGITYGYTF. CDR3 DNA: TGTGCCAGCTCACCACAGGGGACAGGGATAACGTATGGCTACACCTTC.

A few counts support this clone. The CDR3 bases are TGTGCCAGCAGTGAAACAAGCGTTCAAGAGACCCAGTACTTC. Protein: CASSETSVQETQYF. The gene calls are TRBV2 and TRBJ2-5, with no clear D. Germline CDR1 and CDR2: SNHLY and FYNNEI. The germline V and J ends were trimmed by 2 bases and 2 bases, with 9 bases remaining between them. The CDR3 length is 14 residues.

This clone was seen a handful of times. This rearrangement joins TRBV11-1 to TRBJ2-1, with TRBD2 matching over 15 bases. Per germline, CDR1 SGHAT and CDR2 FQDESV (reference sequence). The V gene end was trimmed by 7 bases and the J gene end by 9 bases; junction bases not matched to a gene: 13. The CDR3 runs to 17 residues. CDR3 amino acids: CASTSSRTSGRAFEQFF. CDR3 DNA: TGTGCCAGCACCAGCTCGAGGACTAGCGGGAGGGCCTTTGAGCAGTTCTTC.

In this sample, this clone turned up once. This sequence joins TRBV19 and TRBJ1-2; no definite D call. V dropped 8 bases and J dropped 5 bases, with 18 bases sitting between them. This CDR3 is built from 14 residues. The V gene's germline CDR1 is LNHDA and CDR2 SQIVND (reference sequence). The CDR3 DNA reads as TGTGCCAGTGGAGCGGTGGGTGCTTGGTATGGCTACACCTTC. This encodes CASGAVGAWYGYTF.

This chain joins TRBV5-1 and TRBJ1-4; the match to TRBD1 covers 9 bases. This CDR3 region has 15 residues. J was trimmed by 5 bases and V by 3 bases; bases with no gene match: 5. The germline gives CDR1 SGHRS, CDR2 YFSETQ. The CDR3 DNA reads as TGCGCCAGCAGCTCAACGGGACAGGGCAATGAAAAACTGTTTTTT. Its translation: CASSSTGQGNEKLFF.

The V and J genes are TRBV6-1 and TRBJ1-1; a possible D gene is TRBD1 (5 bases). The V and J ends lost 2 bases and 6 bases respectively, with 16 bases between them. CDR3 length: 15 residues. Germline loops: CDR1 MNHNS, CDR2 SASEGT. CDR3 region: CASSESGRVEAEAFF. DNA for the CDR3: TGTGCCAGCAGTGAATCAGGCAGGGTCGAGGCTGAAGCTTTCTTT.

The CDR3 loop reads CASSLTGRETQYF. In DNA form, the CDR3 reads TGTGCCAGCAGTTTAACAGGGCGGGAGACCCAGTACTTC. The V call is TRBV28, the J call TRBJ2-5; weak D call: TRBD1 (6 bases). The ends were cut back, 2 bases at V and 5 bases at J, with 9 bases in the middle. This CDR3 region has 13 residues. CDR1 and CDR2 from the germline V gene are MDHEN and SYDVKM.

On this clone: Other nucleotide sequences from this sample produce the same CDR3. The genes are TRBV7-9 and TRBJ1-5, with 7 nucleotides matching TRBD1. The V and J ends lost 5 bases and 5 bases, in that order; junction bases with no gene match: 6. Germline V gene data show CDR1 as SEHNR and CDR2 as FQNEAQ (reference sequence). CDR3 size: 14 residues. In DNA form, the CDR3 reads TGTGCCAGCAGCCGGGGAACAGGGGATCAGCCCCAGCATTTT. It is translated as CASSRGTGDQPQHF.

This CDR3 is CASSPGQGRTSYNEQFF. The CDR3, as DNA: TGTGCCAGCAGTCCCGGACAGGGAAGGACCTCCTACAATGAGCAGTTCTTC. The rearrangement uses TRBV28 and TRBJ2-1; 8 bases match TRBD1. V trimming: 5 bases; J trimming: 0 bases; junction bases outside the gene matches: 9. Germline CDR1 and CDR2: MDHEN and SYDVKM. There are 17 residues in the CDR3.

The V call is TRBV11-3, the J call TRBJ2-6; perhaps TRBD1 as D (5 bases). The CDR3 totals 19 residues. Per germline, CDR1 SGHNT and CDR2 YENEEA. The V and J ends lost 5 bases and 0 bases respectively, with 20 bases between them. CDR3 sequence (DNA): TGTGCCAGCAGCCAATGGGGTGCAGGGCTTAACTCTGGGGCCAACGTCCTGACTTTC. Translation gives CASSQWGAGLNSGANVLTF.

This clone was seen a handful of times. V gene TRBV19 combines with J gene TRBJ2-1; no clear D. The CDR3 sequence is 16 residues long. The ends were cut back, 6 bases at V and 3 bases at J, with 18 bases in the middle. Germline lookup yields CDR1 LNHDA and CDR2 SQIVND (reference sequence). The CDR3 is CASRTDEAQNYNEQFF. The CDR3 DNA sequence: TGTGCCAGTAGGACGGATGAGGCTCAAAACTACAATGAGCAGTTCTTC. The full variable domain, its missing parts supplied by reference TRBV19 and TRBJ2-1, is DGGITQSPKYLFRKEGQNVTLSCEQNLNHDAMYWYRQDPGQGLRLIYYSQIVNDFQKGDIAEGYSVSREKKESFPLTVTSAQKNPTAFYLCASRTDEAQNYNEQFFGPGTRLTVL.

The chain employs TRBV11-2 and TRBJ2-7; TRBD1 agrees at 8 bases. Trimming cost V 3 bases and J 2 bases; bases outside gene matches: 6. The CDR3 runs 15 residues. The germline V gene encodes CDR1 SGHAT and CDR2 FQNNGV. CDR3 residues: CASSFPGTGTYEQYF. CDR3 DNA sequence: TGTGCCAGCAGCTTCCCCGGGACAGGAACCTACGAGCAGTACTTC.

This clone has just one count. The chain recombines TRBV29-1 with TRBJ2-5; 10 nucleotides match TRBD2. Germline V gene lookup returns CDR1 SQVTM and CDR2 ANQGSEA. CDR3 length: 13 residues. Trimming at V came to 5 bases and at J to 11 bases, leaving 11 bases not matched to a gene. CDR3 region: CSVKAGTSDPQYF. The CDR3 DNA sequence: TGCAGCGTTAAGGCCGGGACTAGCGACCCGCAGTACTTC.

The rearrangement joins TRBV9 to TRBJ2-5, with a weak D call TRBD2 (5 bases). Germline V gene data show CDR1 as SGDLS and CDR2 as YYNGEE. The CDR3 extends over 16 amino acids. V lost 0 bases and J lost 1, with 13 bases in between. Here the CDR3 reads CASSVATRVTQETQYF. CDR3 sequence (DNA): TGTGCCAGCAGCGTAGCTACGAGGGTTACCCAAGAGACCCAGTACTTC.

V and J are TRBV7-9 and TRBJ2-2, with D maybe TRBD2 (6 bases). The V gene lost 2 bases and the J gene lost 4 bases, with 14 bases spanning the gap. Germline V gene sequence: CDR1 SEHNR, CDR2 FQNEAQ (reference sequence). The CDR3 is 16 residues long. The CDR3 protein is CASSLLATVATGELFF. CDR3 nucleotide sequence: TGTGCCAGCAGCTTACTAGCGACAGTCGCCACCGGGGAGCTGTTTTTT.

This chain uses TRBV29-1 with TRBJ2-1, with TRBD1 identical over 10 bases. Trimming at V came to 5 bases and at J to 9 bases, leaving 7 bases not matched to a gene. CDR3 length: 13 amino acids. Germline V gene lookup returns CDR1 SQVTM and CDR2 ANQGSEA. CDR3 sequence (DNA): TGCAGCGTTTCCGGGACAGGGGATGGTGAGCAGTTCTTC. As protein: CSVSGTGDGEQFF.

The V gene is TRBV28, the J gene TRBJ2-5, with D possibly TRBD1 on 5 matching bases. V lost 5 bases, J lost 1 base, and 14 bases lay in between. Germline-derived CDR1 and CDR2 are MDHEN and SYDVKM. The CDR3 has 15 amino acids. DNA of the CDR3: TGTGCCAGCAGTCCCATGGGGCTGCTCCAAGAGACCCAGTACTTC. As protein: CASSPMGLLQETQYF.